This T cell receptor beta chain was identified in a study of OX40 agonist ivuxolimab in advanced cancers. Across the study: Hepatocellular carcinoma, melanoma, renal cell or head and neck cancer affected the dose-escalation patients.

Notes on the study in general: Also showing low normalized T-cell clonal expansion were some of the nonresponders.

The method was immunoSEQ multiplex PCR; TCRdb's version includes in-frame clones alone and lacks a portion of them. Of 150,000 to 190,000 clones in the sample, 85% to 95% were seen once. The sample holds one count of this clone. Its antigen is as yet unknown. Germline V gives CDR1 SGHNT, CDR2 YYREEE (reference sequence). V dropped 1 base and J dropped 2 bases, with 15 bases sitting between them. The CDR3 covers 17 residues. V and J are TRBV5-4 and TRBJ1-4; D might be TRBD1 (6 bases). The receptor comes from an adult with an advanced solid tumor such as melanoma, head and neck, liver or kidney cancer. The source material was CD4+ or CD8+ T cells sorted from blood, sampled in a trial of the OX40 agonist ivuxolimab. DNA of the CDR3: TGTGCCAGCAGCTTGAAACAACAGGGTCGGACTAATGAAAAACTGTTTTTT. It codes for CASSLKQQGRTNEKLFF.